The 20 T cell receptor beta chains below come from one sample, sequenced in a study of a mutant IDH1 vaccine in newly diagnosed glioma. Their antigen targets remain unknown. Assay used: immunoSEQ multiplex PCR; TCRdb lists only in-frame clones, some missing. Of about 51,000 clones listed, around 78% were seen once; the top ten hold about 5.2%. Regarding time point: week 5, during vaccination. In the vaccine, a single dose held 300 ug of the mutant IDH1 20-mer peptide, along with topical imiquimod. Sequenced here: PBMCs, sampled from a glioma patient whose treatment included an IDH1 peptide vaccine. The receptors stem from a man aged 50-60 years with glioma.

This clone occurred once. The chain recombines TRBV30 with TRBJ2-1; no reliable D call. Trimming stripped 0 bases from V and 3 bases from J, with 0 bases between. Germline V gene sequence: CDR1 GTSNPN, CDR2 SVGIG (reference sequence). The CDR3 consists of 11 residues. CDR3 protein: CAWSVYNEQFF. The CDR3, as DNA: TGTGCCTGGAGTGTCTACAATGAGCAGTTCTTC.

This chain joins TRBV6-5 and TRBJ1-1, with TRBD1 identical over 8 bases. Germline CDR1 reads MNHEY; CDR2 reads SVGAGI. V lost 2 bases to trimming and J lost 10 bases; unmatched junction nucleotides: 3. The CDR3 is made up of 12 amino acids. The CDR3 DNA follows: TGTGCCAGCAGTTACGGACAGGGATCAGCTTTCTTT. Encoded protein: CASSYGQGSAFF.

The rearrangement links TRBV5-4 to TRBJ2-2, with D perhaps TRBD1 or TRBD2 (5 bases each). This CDR3 has 17 residues. CDR1 and CDR2 (germline): SGHNT, YYREEE (reference sequence). V shed 0 bases and J shed 1 base, with 13 bases lying between them. CDR3 sequence (DNA): TGTGCCAGCAGCTTGGTGGGGCACGGGATGAACACCGGGGAGCTGTTTTTT. It codes for CASSLVGHGMNTGELFF.

This clone was detected only a few times. This chain links TRBV2 with TRBJ1-6; weak D call: TRBD1 (6 bases). V lost 7 bases, J lost 6 bases, and 13 bases lay in between. The CDR3 extends over 14 amino acids. From germline, CDR1 is SNHLY and CDR2 FYNNEI. Here the CDR3 reads CASTVGGLNSPLHF. Here the CDR3 DNA reads TGTGCCAGCACTGTGGGGGGGCTTAATTCACCCCTCCACTTT.

The chain couples TRBV5-1 to TRBJ1-1; weak D call: TRBD1 (6 bases). The V and J ends lost 4 bases and 0 bases respectively, with 13 bases between them. The CDR3 sequence is 15 residues long. CDR1 and CDR2 (germline): SGHRS, YFSETQ. Here the CDR3 reads CASSLQGTLNTEAFF. The DNA for the CDR3 is TGCGCCAGCAGCCTGCAGGGGACCCTGAACACTGAAGCTTTCTTT.

The J gene is TRBJ1-2, the V gene TRBV25-1; D remains ambiguous. The CDR3 runs to 13 residues. Germline CDR1 and CDR2: MGHDK and SYGVNS. V was trimmed by 4 bases and J by 2 bases, leaving 8 bases between them. The CDR3 sequence is CASSVTTNYGYTF. DNA for the CDR3: TGTGCCAGCAGTGTAACTACAAACTATGGCTACACCTTC.

The rearrangement joins TRBV5-8 to TRBJ1-5; unclear D gene. V was clipped by 2 bases and J by 6 bases, with 6 bases between them. Germline V CDR1 and CDR2: SGHTS, YDEGEE. CDR3 length: 12 residues. The CDR3 DNA is TGTGCCAGCAGCTTTTATGGTCAGCCCCAGCATTTT. Translation: CASSFYGQPQHF.

The rearrangement links TRBV30 to TRBJ2-5; D call uncertain. Germline lookup yields CDR1 GTSNPN and CDR2 SVGIG (reference sequence). CDR3 length equals 12 residues. V was clipped by 3 bases and J by 0 bases, with 5 bases between them. CDR3 in DNA: TGTGCCTGGAGCCAGTACCAAGAGACCCAGTACTTC. Its translation is CAWSQYQETQYF.

This clone has more than one count but fewer than ten. V and J are TRBV4-2 and TRBJ2-5; 9 bases map to TRBD2. With V trimmed by 5 bases and J by 2 bases, 6 bases remained unmatched. The CDR3 consists of 15 residues. Germline V gene lookup returns CDR1 LGHNA and CDR2 YNFKEQ. CDR3 loop: CASSTGTSGQETQYF. The CDR3, as DNA: TGTGCCAGCAGCACCGGCACTAGCGGGCAAGAGACCCAGTACTTC.

The chain uses TRBV5-1 and TRBJ1-3; D call uncertain. The V gene lost 0 bases and the J gene lost 0 bases, with 10 bases spanning the gap. This CDR3 spans 16 amino acids. The germline gives CDR1 SGHRS, CDR2 YFSETQ. As DNA, the CDR3 is TGCGCCAGCAGCTTGGGACACCCGAGCTCTGGAAACACCATATATTTT. Encoded protein: CASSLGHPSSGNTIYF. The variable domain in full, with the rest retrieved from reference TRBV5-1 and TRBJ1-3, is KAGVTQTPRYLIKTRGQQVTLSCSPISGHRSVSWYQQTPGQGLQFLFEYFSETQRNKGNFPGRFSGRQFSNSRSEMNVSTLELGDSALYLCASSLGHPSSGNTIYFGEGSWLTVV.

The gene calls are TRBV25-1 and TRBJ2-5; D is uncertain. CDR3 length equals 10 residues. CDR1 and CDR2 from the germline V gene are MGHDK and SYGVNS. V was pared by 9 bases and J by 5 bases, with 7 bases between. The CDR3 protein is CASMEETQYF. DNA for the CDR3: TGTGCCAGTATGGAGGAGACCCAGTACTTC.

V gene TRBV7-8 combines with J gene TRBJ2-2; D unclear. This CDR3 contains 16 residues. Per the germline V gene, CDR1 is SGHVS and CDR2 is FQNEAQ. Trimming shortened V by 3 bases and J by 0 bases, and 11 bases separated the two germline ends. The CDR3 loop reads CASSFTRYANTGELFF. CDR3 sequence (DNA): TGTGCCAGCAGCTTTACCAGATACGCGAACACCGGGGAGCTGTTTTTT.

The J gene is TRBJ1-2, the V gene TRBV2; TRBD1 matches at 7 bases. CDR1 SNHLY and CDR2 FYNNEI come from the germline V gene. V was pared by 4 bases and J by 4 bases, with 3 bases of the junction left unmatched. CDR3 length: 13 residues. In nucleotides, the CDR3 is TGTGCCAGCAGTGTCGGGGACAGCTATGGCTACACCTTC. It is translated as CASSVGDSYGYTF.

The CDR3 sequence is CASSLVGKGGGYNEQFF. CDR3 DNA sequence: TGTGCCAGCAGCTTAGTCGGGAAGGGCGGGGGGTACAATGAGCAGTTCTTC. This chain links TRBV13 with TRBJ2-1; 8 bases are a match to TRBD2. V shed 1 base and J 4 bases; nucleotides not matched to a gene: 9. Germline values: CDR1 PRHDT, CDR2 FYEKMQ (reference sequence). The CDR3 is made up of 17 amino acids.

This chain joins TRBV18 and TRBJ2-7, with TRBD1 as a possible D gene (5 bases). This CDR3 contains 14 residues. Trimming removed 2 bases from V and 0 bases from J, with 8 bases in between. CDR1 is KGHSH and CDR2 is LQKENI in the germline V gene. CDR3: CASSPSTASYEQYF. As DNA, the CDR3 is TGTGCCAGCTCACCATCGACAGCCTCCTACGAGCAGTACTTC.

This clone was counted many times. J is TRBJ2-7 and V is TRBV7-2, with D uncertain. Trimming removed 0 bases at V and 3 bases at J, with 9 bases between. The germline CDR1 and CDR2 sequences are SGHTA and FQGNSA. CDR3 length equals 14 residues. The CDR3 loop reads CASSLAWTDYEQYF. The CDR3, as DNA: TGTGCCAGCAGCTTAGCGTGGACCGACTACGAGCAGTACTTC. Complete variable domain (other parts from reference TRBV7-2 and TRBJ2-7): GAGVSQSPSNKVTEKGKDVELRCDPISGHTALYWYRQSLGQGLEFLIYFQGNSAPDKSGLPSDRFSAERTGGSVSTLTIQRTQQEDSAVYLCASSLAWTDYEQYFGPGTRLTVT.

This chain links TRBV30 with TRBJ1-6; 7 positions agree with TRBD1. The CDR3 consists of 16 residues. The trim removed 7 bases at V and 7 bases at J, leaving 16 bases unmatched. From germline, CDR1 is GTSNPN and CDR2 SVGIG (reference sequence). As DNA, the CDR3 is TGTGCCTCGGCTAGGTTACGTGGACAGGAAAATTCACCCCTCCACTTT. Amino acid sequence: CASARLRGQENSPLHF.

This clone was observed once. The rearrangement uses TRBV5-6 and TRBJ1-1; perhaps TRBD1 as D (5 bases). Per germline, CDR1 SGHDT and CDR2 YYEEEE. The CDR3 consists of 12 residues. Between the trimmed V and J ends, which lost 8 bases and 2 bases, there was a span of 10 bases. CDR3 sequence: CASSTANTEAFF. CDR3 nucleotide sequence: TGTGCCAGTTCGACAGCAAACACTGAAGCTTTCTTT.

The CDR3 DNA sequence: TGTGCCTGGAGTGTAATGACGGGGGGCTCTGGGGCCAACGTCCTGACTTTC. This gives the protein CAWSVMTGGSGANVLTF. The chain combines TRBV30 with TRBJ2-6; 7 bases are a match to TRBD2. The CDR3 extends over 17 amino acids. The V gene end was trimmed by 0 bases and the J gene end by 0 bases; junction bases not matched to a gene: 5. Per the germline V gene, CDR1 is GTSNPN and CDR2 is SVGIG (reference sequence).

The rearrangement uses TRBV6-5 and TRBJ2-5; D unresolved. There are 13 residues in the CDR3. In germline, CDR1 is MNHEY, CDR2 SVGAGI. Trimming shortened V by 7 bases and J by 3 bases, and 12 bases separated the two germline ends. In nucleotides, the CDR3 is TGTGCCAGCAAGCGTTGGCAGGAAGAGACCCAGTACTTC. The encoded protein is CASKRWQEETQYF.